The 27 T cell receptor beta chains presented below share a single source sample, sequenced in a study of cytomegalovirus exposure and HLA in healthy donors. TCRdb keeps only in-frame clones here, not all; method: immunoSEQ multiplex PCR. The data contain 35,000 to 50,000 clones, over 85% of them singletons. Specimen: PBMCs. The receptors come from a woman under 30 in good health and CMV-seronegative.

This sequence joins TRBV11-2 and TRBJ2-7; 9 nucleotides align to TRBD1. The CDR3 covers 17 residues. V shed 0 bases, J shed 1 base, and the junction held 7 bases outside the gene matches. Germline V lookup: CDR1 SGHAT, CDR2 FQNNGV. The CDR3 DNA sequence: TGTGCCAGCAGCTTAGATCGGGGGACAGGGCATTCCTACGAGCAGTACTTC. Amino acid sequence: CASSLDRGTGHSYEQYF.

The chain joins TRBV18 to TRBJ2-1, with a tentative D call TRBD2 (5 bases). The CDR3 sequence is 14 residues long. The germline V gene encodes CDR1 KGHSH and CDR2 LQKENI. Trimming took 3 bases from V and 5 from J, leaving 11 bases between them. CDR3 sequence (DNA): TGTGCCAGCTCACCGTTCACCGGGGACAATGAGCAGTTCTTC. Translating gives CASSPFTGDNEQFF.

The DNA for the CDR3 is TGTGCCAGCAGCTTAGCGGGCTCAGATACGCAGTATTTT. Protein product: CASSLAGSDTQYF. The chain links TRBV7-9 to TRBJ2-3; no reliable D call. This CDR3 contains 13 residues. Germline CDR1 reads SEHNR; CDR2 reads FQNEAQ (reference sequence). V was pared by 0 bases and J by 4 bases, with 5 bases between.

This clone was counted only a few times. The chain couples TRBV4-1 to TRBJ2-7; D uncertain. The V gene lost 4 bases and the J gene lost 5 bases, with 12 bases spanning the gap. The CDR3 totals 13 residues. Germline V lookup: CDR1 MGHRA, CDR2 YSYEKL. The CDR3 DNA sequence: TGCGCCAGCAGCCGTGACATAGGCAACGAGCAGTACTTC. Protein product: CASSRDIGNEQYF.

CDR3 DNA sequence: TGTGCCAGCAGATTTGGTGACTCTAACTATGGCTACACCTTC. Amino acids: CASRFGDSNYGYTF. The chain has TRBV6-5 and TRBJ1-2; D uncertain. The V gene lost 6 bases and the J gene lost 0 bases, with 11 bases spanning the gap. Germline V gene sequence: CDR1 MNHEY, CDR2 SVGAGI. The CDR3 totals 14 residues.

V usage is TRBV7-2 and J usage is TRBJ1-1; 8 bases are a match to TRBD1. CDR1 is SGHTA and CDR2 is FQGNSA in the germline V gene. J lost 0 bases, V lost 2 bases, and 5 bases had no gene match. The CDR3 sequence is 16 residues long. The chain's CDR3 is CASSLRAGGVNTEAFF. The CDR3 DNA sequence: TGTGCCAGCAGCTTAAGGGCAGGGGGCGTGAACACTGAAGCTTTCTTT.

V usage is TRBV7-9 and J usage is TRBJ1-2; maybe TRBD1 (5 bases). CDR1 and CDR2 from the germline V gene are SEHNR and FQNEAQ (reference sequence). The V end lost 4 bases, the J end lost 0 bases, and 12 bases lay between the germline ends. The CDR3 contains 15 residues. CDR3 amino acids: CASSSAGHANYGYTF. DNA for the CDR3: TGTGCCAGCAGCTCAGCTGGACACGCTAACTATGGCTACACCTTC.

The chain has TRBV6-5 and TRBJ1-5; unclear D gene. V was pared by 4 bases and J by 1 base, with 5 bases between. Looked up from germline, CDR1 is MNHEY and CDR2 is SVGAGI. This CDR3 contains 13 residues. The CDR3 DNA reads TGTGCCAGCAGTTCTTTAAGCAATCAGCCCCAGCATTTT. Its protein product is CASSSLSNQPQHF.

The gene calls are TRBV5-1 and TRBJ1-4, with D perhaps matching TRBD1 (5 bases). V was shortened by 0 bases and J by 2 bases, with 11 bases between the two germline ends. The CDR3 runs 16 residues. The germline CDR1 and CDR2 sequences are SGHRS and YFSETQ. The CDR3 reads CASSLATGGTNEKLFF. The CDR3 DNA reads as TGCGCCAGCAGCTTGGCCACGGGGGGTACTAATGAAAAACTGTTTTTT. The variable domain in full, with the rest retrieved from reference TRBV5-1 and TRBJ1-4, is KAGVTQTPRYLIKTRGQQVTLSCSPISGHRSVSWYQQTPGQGLQFLFEYFSETQRNKGNFPGRFSGRQFSNSRSEMNVSTLELGDSALYLCASSLATGGTNEKLFFGSGTQLSVL.

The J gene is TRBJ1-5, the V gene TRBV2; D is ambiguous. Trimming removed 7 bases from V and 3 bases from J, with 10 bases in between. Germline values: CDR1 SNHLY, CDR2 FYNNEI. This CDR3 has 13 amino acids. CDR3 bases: TGTGCCAGCATTGCCGGAGACAATCAGCCCCAGCATTTT. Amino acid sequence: CASIAGDNQPQHF.

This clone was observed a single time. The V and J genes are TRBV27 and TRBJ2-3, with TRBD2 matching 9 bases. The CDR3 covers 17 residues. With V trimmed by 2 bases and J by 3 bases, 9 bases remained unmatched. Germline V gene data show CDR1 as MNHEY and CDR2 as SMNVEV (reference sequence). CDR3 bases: TGTGCCAGCAGTTTAGCGGGAGGGGGTTCTAGAACAGATACGCAGTATTTT. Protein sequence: CASSLAGGGSRTDTQYF.

The CDR3 spells CASSTRGQTYEQYF. CDR3 DNA: TGTGCCAGTAGTACAAGGGGACAGACCTACGAGCAGTACTTC. The chain combines TRBV19 with TRBJ2-7, with TRBD1 matching over 7 bases. Germline CDR1 LNHDA, CDR2 SQIVND (reference sequence). CDR3 length equals 14 residues. With V trimmed by 4 bases and J by 2 bases, 5 bases remained unmatched.

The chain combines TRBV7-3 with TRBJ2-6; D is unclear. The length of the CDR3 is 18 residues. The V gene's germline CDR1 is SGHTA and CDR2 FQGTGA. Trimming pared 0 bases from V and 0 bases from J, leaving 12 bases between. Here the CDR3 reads CASSLTPGISSGANVLTF. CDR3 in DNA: TGTGCCAGCAGCTTAACTCCAGGAATCAGCTCTGGGGCCAACGTCCTGACTTTC. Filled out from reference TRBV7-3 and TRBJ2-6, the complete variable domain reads GAGVSQTPSNKVTEKGKYVELRCDPISGHTALYWYRQSLGQGPEFLIYFQGTGAADDSGLPNDRFFAVRPEGSVSTLKIQRTERGDSAVYLCASSLTPGISSGANVLTFGAGSRLTVL.

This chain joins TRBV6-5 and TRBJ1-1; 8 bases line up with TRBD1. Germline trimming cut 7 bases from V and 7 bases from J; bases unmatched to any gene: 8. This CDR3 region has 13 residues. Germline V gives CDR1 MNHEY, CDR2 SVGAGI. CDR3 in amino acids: CASTRTGLSEAFF. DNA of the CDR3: TGTGCCAGCACCCGGACAGGGCTAAGTGAAGCTTTCTTT.

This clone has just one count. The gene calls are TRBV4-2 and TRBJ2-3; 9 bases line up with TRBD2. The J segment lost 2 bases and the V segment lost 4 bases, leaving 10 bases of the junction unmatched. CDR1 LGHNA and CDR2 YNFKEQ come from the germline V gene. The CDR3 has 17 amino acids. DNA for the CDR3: TGTGCCAGCAGCCCTAAATGGGTAGCGGGGGACACAGATACGCAGTATTTT. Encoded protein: CASSPKWVAGDTDTQYF.

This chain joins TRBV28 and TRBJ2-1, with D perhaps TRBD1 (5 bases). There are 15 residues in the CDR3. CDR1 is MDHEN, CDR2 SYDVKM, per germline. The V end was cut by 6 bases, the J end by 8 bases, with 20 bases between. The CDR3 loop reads CASSPSGLGLDEQFF. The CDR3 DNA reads TGTGCCAGCAGCCCCTCCGGGTTGGGGCTCGATGAGCAGTTCTTC.

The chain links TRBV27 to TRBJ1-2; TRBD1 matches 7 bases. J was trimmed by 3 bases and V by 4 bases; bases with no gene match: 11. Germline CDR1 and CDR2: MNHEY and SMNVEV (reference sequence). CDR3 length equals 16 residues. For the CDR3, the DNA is TGTGCCAGCAGTTCCCAGAAGGACAGGACCTACTATGGCTACACCTTC. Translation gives CASSSQKDRTYYGYTF.

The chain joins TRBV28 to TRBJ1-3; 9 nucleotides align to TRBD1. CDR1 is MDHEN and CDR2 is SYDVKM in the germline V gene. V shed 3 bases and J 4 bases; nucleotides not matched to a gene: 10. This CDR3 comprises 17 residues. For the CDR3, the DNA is TGTGCCAGCAGTTTTCATTTACAGGGGGCGGTCGGAAACACCATATATTTT. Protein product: CASSFHLQGAVGNTIYF.

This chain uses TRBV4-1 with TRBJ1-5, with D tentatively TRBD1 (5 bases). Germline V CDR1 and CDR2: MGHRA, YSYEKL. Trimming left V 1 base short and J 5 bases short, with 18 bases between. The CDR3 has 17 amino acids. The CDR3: CASSQADFGMTDQPQHF. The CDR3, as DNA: TGCGCCAGCAGCCAAGCGGATTTTGGGATGACAGATCAGCCCCAGCATTTT.

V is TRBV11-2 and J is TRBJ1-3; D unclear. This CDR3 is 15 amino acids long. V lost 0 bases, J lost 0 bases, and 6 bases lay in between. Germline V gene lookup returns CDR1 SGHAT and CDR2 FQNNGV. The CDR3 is CASSLDGTSGNTIYF. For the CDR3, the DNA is TGTGCCAGCAGCTTAGACGGTACCTCTGGAAACACCATATATTTT. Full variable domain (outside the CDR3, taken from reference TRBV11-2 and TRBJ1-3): EAGVAQSPRYKIIEKRQSVAFWCNPISGHATLYWYQQILGQGPKLLIQFQNNGVVDDSQLPKDRFSAERLKGVDSTLKIQPAKLEDSAVYLCASSLDGTSGNTIYFGEGSWLTVV.

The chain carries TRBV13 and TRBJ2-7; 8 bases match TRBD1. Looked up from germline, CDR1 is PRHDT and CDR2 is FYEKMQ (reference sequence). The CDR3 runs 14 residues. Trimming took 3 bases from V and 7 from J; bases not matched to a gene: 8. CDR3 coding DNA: TGTGCCAGCAGCTTGGACAGGGTGGCGTCGGAGCAGTACTTC. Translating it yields CASSLDRVASEQYF.

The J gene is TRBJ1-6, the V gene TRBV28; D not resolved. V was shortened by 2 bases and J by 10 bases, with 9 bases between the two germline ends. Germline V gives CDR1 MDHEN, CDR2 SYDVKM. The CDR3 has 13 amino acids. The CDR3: CASSLHQLSPLHF. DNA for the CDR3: TGTGCCAGCAGTTTACACCAACTCTCACCCCTCCACTTT.

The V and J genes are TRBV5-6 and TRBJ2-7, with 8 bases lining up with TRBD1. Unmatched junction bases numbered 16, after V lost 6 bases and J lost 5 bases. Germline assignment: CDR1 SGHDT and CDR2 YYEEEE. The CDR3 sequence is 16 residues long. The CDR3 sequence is CASNDRDRSQLDEQYF. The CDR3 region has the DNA TGTGCCAGCAACGACCGGGACAGGTCCCAATTGGACGAGCAGTACTTC.

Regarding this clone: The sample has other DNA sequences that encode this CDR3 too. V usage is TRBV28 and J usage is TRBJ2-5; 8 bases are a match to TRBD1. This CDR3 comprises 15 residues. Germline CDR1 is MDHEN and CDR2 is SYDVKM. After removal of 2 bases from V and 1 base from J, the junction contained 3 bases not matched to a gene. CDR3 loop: CASSLAGQGQETQYF. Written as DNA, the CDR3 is TGTGCCAGCAGTTTAGCCGGACAGGGCCAAGAGACCCAGTACTTC.

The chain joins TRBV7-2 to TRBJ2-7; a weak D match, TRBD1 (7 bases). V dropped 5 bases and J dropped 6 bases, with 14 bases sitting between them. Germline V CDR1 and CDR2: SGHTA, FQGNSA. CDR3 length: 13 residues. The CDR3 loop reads CASSPRQGGEQYF. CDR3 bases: TGTGCCAGCAGCCCGAGACAGGGAGGCGAGCAGTACTTC.

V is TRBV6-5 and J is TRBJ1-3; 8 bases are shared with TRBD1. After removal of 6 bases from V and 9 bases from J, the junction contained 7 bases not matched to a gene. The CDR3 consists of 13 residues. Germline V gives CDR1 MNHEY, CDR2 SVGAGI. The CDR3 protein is CASSTKTGATIYF. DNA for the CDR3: TGTGCCAGCAGCACAAAGACAGGGGCCACCATATATTTT.

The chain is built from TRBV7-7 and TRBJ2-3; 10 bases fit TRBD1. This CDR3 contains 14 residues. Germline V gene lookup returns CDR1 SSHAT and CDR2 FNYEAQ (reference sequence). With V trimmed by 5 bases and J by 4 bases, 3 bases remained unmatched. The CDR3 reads CASSLGTGADTQYF. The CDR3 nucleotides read TGTGCCAGCAGCCTCGGGACAGGGGCAGATACGCAGTATTTT.